The source of this T cell receptor (beta chain) is a study of T cell changes during pregnancy in multiple sclerosis. The protocol was immunoSEQ multiplex PCR, while the TCRdb copy is restricted to in-frame clones and leaves out a portion. The sample records fewer than 150,000 clones, 96% being singletons. J was trimmed by 0 bases and V by 2 bases; bases with no gene match: 0. The CDR3 loop spans 14 amino acids. Germline V gene data show CDR1 as MNHEY and CDR2 as SVGAGI. This specimen was peripheral blood, taken after pregnancy. The chain is built from TRBV6-5 and TRBJ1-1; TRBD1 aligns across 7 bases. The clonotype originates from a female donor with multiple sclerosis, enrolled in a pregnancy study. The CDR3 sequence: CASSYDRVNTEAFF. CDR3 DNA: TGTGCCAGCAGTTACGACAGGGTGAACACTGAAGCTTTCTTT.